This section outlines one TCR beta chain sequence together with its context. Antigen: not known. Likely a read error: the CDR3 ends without its conserved phenylalanine or tryptophan. V dropped 5 bases and J dropped 5; count of bases not matched to a gene: 4. The CDR3 has 14 residues. Germline loops: CDR1 SEHNR, CDR2 FQNEAQ (reference sequence). These data belong to a study of Graves' ophthalmopathy and Graves' hyperthyroidism. Researchers took RNA transcripts and amplified TCR beta CDR3 regions from them. The workflow started with a first-round RT-PCR run with HTBI primers and then moved on to a second-round multiplex PCR. A single record per CDR3 protein comes from TCRdb applying MiXCR to the multiplex PCR reads. The data contain a few hundred thousand distinct CDR3 sequences, under 45% of them seen just once; the ten biggest clones take up roughly 4%. Excluded were patients with other autoimmune diseases, uncontrolled infections, pregnancy or lactation.

Study-level findings and limits: Stable hyperthyroidism and ophthalmopathy were told apart by a 13-signature model, which achieved 87.88% sensitivity and around 77% specificity.

The chain has TRBV7-9 and TRBJ2-5, with 11 bases lining up with TRBD2. The specimen sequenced was peripheral blood or thyroid tissue (not recorded which). The origin of this receptor is an adult man with Graves' hyperthyroidism. CDR3 coding DNA: TGTGCCAGCAGCCACTCTAGCGGGAGGGAGACCCAGTACCTC. Protein: CASSHSSGRETQYL.